These 25 T cell receptor beta chains came from one sample sequenced in a study of cytomegalovirus exposure and HLA in healthy donors. It was with 60 Vbeta and 13 Jbeta primers that the PCR ran. The protocol was immunoSEQ multiplex PCR, while the TCRdb copy is restricted to in-frame clones and leaves out a portion. The table lists 95,000 to 150,000 clones, 73% of them singletons, with about 4.5% in the top ten. The specimen sequenced was PBMCs. The receptor source for this set is a man in his 60s in good health and CMV-seropositive.

V gene TRBV27 combines with J gene TRBJ2-3; a weak D match, TRBD2 (6 bases). The CDR3 runs 17 residues. Trimming shortened V by 6 bases and J by 0 bases, and 19 bases separated the two germline ends. The germline CDR1 and CDR2 sequences are MNHEY and SMNVEV (reference sequence). The CDR3 sequence: CASSGPWGVVSTDTQYF. CDR3 nucleotides: TGTGCCAGCAGCGGCCCCTGGGGGGTTGTGAGCACAGATACGCAGTATTTT.

This sequence joins TRBV28 and TRBJ1-2; 7 positions agree with TRBD1. CDR3 length: 15 residues. The V gene end was trimmed by 10 bases and the J gene end by 2 bases; junction bases not matched to a gene: 13. Germline V CDR1 and CDR2: MDHEN, SYDVKM. The CDR3 nucleotides read TGTGCCACACGAATGCCGGGACAGATAAACTATGGCTACACCTTC. Translated, it gives CATRMPGQINYGYTF.

The chain links TRBV28 to TRBJ2-1, with TRBD1 identical over 7 bases. Germline V gene sequence: CDR1 MDHEN, CDR2 SYDVKM. The CDR3 extends over 14 amino acids. After removal of 7 bases from V and 1 base from J, the junction contained 4 bases not matched to a gene. The CDR3 loop is CASNRGGSYNEQFF. DNA for the CDR3: TGTGCCAGCAACAGGGGTGGGTCCTACAATGAGCAGTTCTTC.

The V gene is TRBV9, the J gene TRBJ2-5, with TRBD2 matching 7 bases. CDR1 and CDR2 from the germline V gene are SGDLS and YYNGEE. V dropped 4 bases and J dropped 7; count of bases not matched to a gene: 13. The CDR3 extends over 15 amino acids. CDR3 loop: CASSPGTTVAGTQYF. The CDR3 DNA reads as TGTGCCAGCAGCCCCGGGACTACCGTAGCAGGGACCCAGTACTTC.

Only a few counts were recorded for this clone. V usage is TRBV6-1 and J usage is TRBJ2-2; 11 bases fit TRBD1. Trimming at V came to 6 bases and at J to 4 bases, leaving 4 bases not matched to a gene. CDR1 and CDR2 (germline): MNHNS, SASEGT. The CDR3 contains 15 residues. DNA for the CDR3: TGTGCCAGCAGGGCCGGGACAGGGGGCACCGGGGAGCTGTTTTTT. Its translation: CASRAGTGGTGELFF.

The V call is TRBV5-1, the J call TRBJ1-2, with D tentatively TRBD1 (6 bases). This CDR3 is built from 12 residues. V lost 2 bases to trimming and J lost 6 bases, with 8 bases between them. CDR1 SGHRS and CDR2 YFSETQ come from the germline V gene. CDR3 nucleotide sequence: TGCGCCAGCAGCTTACAGGGTAATGGCTACACCTTC. Translated: CASSLQGNGYTF.

The chain recombines TRBV25-1 with TRBJ1-1, with 9 nucleotides matching TRBD1. The CDR3 is 15 amino acids. The trim removed 4 bases at V and 6 bases at J, leaving 9 bases unmatched. The germline gives CDR1 MGHDK, CDR2 SYGVNS. The CDR3 DNA reads TGTGCCAGCAGTGCTCAGGGACAGGGAACGGCTGAAGCTTTCTTT. It encodes CASSAQGQGTAEAFF.

As DNA, the CDR3 is TGCGCCAGCAGCCAGGGGGGGACAGGGGGCTTGAACACCTTC. Its translation: CASSQGGTGGLNTF. This chain connects TRBV5-1 to TRBJ1-2, with 12 bases fitting TRBD1. This CDR3 has 14 residues. Germline V CDR1 and CDR2: SGHRS, YFSETQ. V shed 4 bases and J 12 bases; nucleotides not matched to a gene: 10. Looking up the rest from reference TRBV5-1 and TRBJ1-2 gives the full variable domain: KAGVTQTPRYLIKTRGQQVTLSCSPISGHRSVSWYQQTPGQGLQFLFEYFSETQRNKGNFPGRFSGRQFSNSRSEMNVSTLELGDSALYLCASSQGGTGGLNTFGSGTRLTVV.

This rearrangement joins TRBV29-1 to TRBJ2-3; TRBD1 agrees at 10 bases. The CDR3 has 15 residues. Germline lookup yields CDR1 SQVTM and CDR2 ANQGSEA. After removal of 6 bases from V and 3 bases from J, the junction contained 9 bases not matched to a gene. CDR3 in DNA: TGCAGCGTGGGGAAGGGGGGACAGGGGACAGATACGCAGTATTTT. Translation: CSVGKGGQGTDTQYF.

As regards this clone: The sample carries other DNA sequences with the same CDR3. The gene calls are TRBV4-1 and TRBJ1-5; 8 bases match TRBD1. The CDR3 runs to 17 residues. Germline V gene data show CDR1 as MGHRA and CDR2 as YSYEKL. V lost 0 bases, J lost 6 bases, and 10 bases stayed unmatched. CDR3 in DNA: TGCGCCAGCAGCCAAGATCTTAGGGACAGGAAGGTTCAGCCCCAGCATTTT. It yields the protein CASSQDLRDRKVQPQHF.

The CDR3 reads CASSGTGFWGSQPQHF. The CDR3 coding sequence is TGTGCCAGCAGTGGAACAGGGTTCTGGGGAAGTCAGCCCCAGCATTTT. This chain links TRBV6-1 with TRBJ1-5, with a tentative D call TRBD1 (6 bases). Trimming removed 4 bases at V and 6 bases at J, with 19 bases between. Germline V CDR1 and CDR2: MNHNS, SASEGT. The CDR3 has 16 residues.

The rearrangement links TRBV6-1 to TRBJ1-4; D uncertain. The CDR3 totals 13 residues. Looked up from germline, CDR1 is MNHNS and CDR2 is SASEGT. V lost 7 bases and J lost 10, with 16 bases in between. The CDR3 coding sequence is TGTGCCAGCACGAAGAGCCAAGCCACAAAACTGTTTTTT. It specifies CASTKSQATKLFF.

V gene TRBV7-8 combines with J gene TRBJ2-2, with a weak D call TRBD2 (5 bases). The CDR3 runs to 16 residues. V was cut by 1 base and J by 7 bases, with 16 bases left in between. Per the germline V gene, CDR1 is SGHVS and CDR2 is FQNEAQ. CDR3 coding DNA: TGTGCCAGCAGCTTAGGTCGGGGAGTAGGGATCGGGGAGCTGTTTTTT. Its protein product is CASSLGRGVGIGELFF. Variable domain in full (rest from reference TRBV7-8 and TRBJ2-2): GAGVSQSPRYKVAKRGQDVALRCDPISGHVSLFWYQQALGQGPEFLTYFQNEAQLDKSGLPSDRFFAERPEGSVSTLKIQRTQQEDSAVYLCASSLGRGVGIGELFFGEGSRLTVL.

V and J are TRBV5-6 and TRBJ1-5; 7 positions agree with TRBD1. CDR1 is SGHDT, CDR2 YYEEEE, per germline. V lost 2 bases to trimming and J lost 5 bases; unmatched junction nucleotides: 7. The CDR3 length is 15 residues. The CDR3 protein is CASSFGGTGDQPQHF. Here the CDR3 DNA reads TGTGCCAGCAGCTTCGGGGGAACAGGGGATCAGCCCCAGCATTTT.

The V call is TRBV7-9, the J call TRBJ2-1, with D tentatively TRBD1 (7 bases). The germline V and J ends were trimmed by 4 bases and 9 bases, with 19 bases remaining between them. The CDR3 loop spans 15 amino acids. Germline-derived CDR1 and CDR2 are SEHNR and FQNEAQ (reference sequence). The CDR3 protein is CASSYSGTAGGEQFF. CDR3 DNA: TGTGCCAGCAGCTACTCCGGGACAGCGGGTGGTGAGCAGTTCTTC.

This chain uses TRBV19 with TRBJ1-2, with a possible D match to TRBD1 (5 bases). The CDR3 is made up of 16 amino acids. V was cut by 6 bases and J by 5 bases, with 22 bases left in between. Germline-derived CDR1 and CDR2 are LNHDA and SQIVND (reference sequence). CDR3 residues: CASRDRGERRGYGYTF. For the CDR3, the DNA is TGTGCCAGTAGAGACAGAGGGGAGAGGAGGGGATATGGCTACACCTTC.

This clone appeared a single time. The V and J genes are TRBV6-6 and TRBJ1-1; D not resolved. Germline CDR1 is MNHNY and CDR2 is SVGAGI (reference sequence). Trimming took 6 bases from V and 1 from J, leaving 12 bases between them. This CDR3 has 14 residues. The CDR3 spells CASSQPGENTEAFF. CDR3 nucleotides: TGTGCCAGCAGCCAACCCGGGGAGAACACTGAAGCTTTCTTT.

The rearrangement uses TRBV4-2 and TRBJ1-4; 11 bases are a match to TRBD1. The J segment lost 7 bases and the V segment lost 2 bases, leaving 3 bases of the junction unmatched. The CDR3 length is 15 residues. Germline-derived CDR1 and CDR2 are LGHNA and YNFKEQ. The CDR3 coding sequence is TGTGCCAGCAGCCAACCGGGGACAGGGGGTGAAAAACTGTTTTTT. It codes for CASSQPGTGGEKLFF.

J is TRBJ2-2 and V is TRBV7-9; TRBD2 matches 9 bases. V shed 2 bases, J shed 3 bases, and the junction held 1 base outside the gene matches. Germline loops: CDR1 SEHNR, CDR2 FQNEAQ (reference sequence). The CDR3 covers 15 residues. CDR3 in DNA: TGTGCCAGCAGCTTACTAGCGGGGTACACCGGGGAGCTGTTTTTT. This gives the protein CASSLLAGYTGELFF.

With regard to this clone: The junction differs from germline at one of its ends, possibly a read error. CDR3 bases: TGCGCCAACAGCTTTGAAGGACAGGGTTACACTGAAGCTTTCTTT. It translates to CANSFEGQGYTEAFF. This chain links TRBV5-1 with TRBJ1-1; 8 bases map to TRBD1. The CDR3 has 15 amino acids. The germline V gene encodes CDR1 SGHRS and CDR2 YFSETQ.

V usage is TRBV5-4 and J usage is TRBJ2-1, with 9 positions matching TRBD2. Germline loops: CDR1 SGHNT, CDR2 YYREEE (reference sequence). J was trimmed by 8 bases and V by 2 bases; bases with no gene match: 5. The CDR3 extends over 14 amino acids. CDR3 coding DNA: TGTGCCAGCAGCTTTAGCGGGGGAAGTTATGAGCAGTTCTTC. This sequence encodes CASSFSGGSYEQFF.

The rearrangement links TRBV29-1 to TRBJ1-2; D perhaps matches TRBD1 (6 bases). Germline V gene lookup returns CDR1 SQVTM and CDR2 ANQGSEA. The CDR3 sequence is 12 residues long. The V end was cut by 6 bases, the J end by 4 bases, with 12 bases between. The CDR3 spells CSVGEDSYGYTF. The CDR3 nucleotides read TGCAGCGTCGGCGAGGACAGCTATGGCTACACCTTC.

The V and J genes are TRBV6-1 and TRBJ2-6, with D uncertain. CDR1 and CDR2 (germline): MNHNS, SASEGT. The CDR3 runs to 13 residues. V was clipped by 7 bases and J by 0 bases, with 4 bases between them. Here the CDR3 DNA reads TGTGCCAGCACGGGCTCTGGGGCCAACGTCCTGACTTTC. It translates to CASTGSGANVLTF.

The rearrangement links TRBV5-4 to TRBJ2-7; maybe TRBD1 (5 bases). The CDR3 length is 13 residues. V dropped 3 bases and J dropped 4 bases, with 11 bases sitting between them. The germline gives CDR1 SGHNT, CDR2 YYREEE (reference sequence). The CDR3 sequence: CASSSRQPYEQYF. CDR3 bases: TGTGCCAGCAGCTCGAGACAGCCATACGAGCAGTACTTC. Full variable domain (missing parts from reference TRBV5-4 and TRBJ2-7): ETGVTQSPTHLIKTRGQQVTLRCSSQSGHNTVSWYQQALGQGPQFIFQYYREEENGRGNFPPRFSGLQFPNYSSELNVNALELDDSALYLCASSSRQPYEQYFGPGTRLTVT.

The rearrangement uses TRBV30 and TRBJ2-1, with TRBD2 identical over 10 bases. CDR1 GTSNPN and CDR2 SVGIG come from the germline V gene (reference sequence). This CDR3 is built from 13 residues. Germline trimming cut 4 bases from V and 4 bases from J; bases unmatched to any gene: 1. CDR3 in DNA: TGTGCCTGGAATAGCGGGGGGTACAATGAGCAGTTCTTC. It translates to CAWNSGGYNEQFF.